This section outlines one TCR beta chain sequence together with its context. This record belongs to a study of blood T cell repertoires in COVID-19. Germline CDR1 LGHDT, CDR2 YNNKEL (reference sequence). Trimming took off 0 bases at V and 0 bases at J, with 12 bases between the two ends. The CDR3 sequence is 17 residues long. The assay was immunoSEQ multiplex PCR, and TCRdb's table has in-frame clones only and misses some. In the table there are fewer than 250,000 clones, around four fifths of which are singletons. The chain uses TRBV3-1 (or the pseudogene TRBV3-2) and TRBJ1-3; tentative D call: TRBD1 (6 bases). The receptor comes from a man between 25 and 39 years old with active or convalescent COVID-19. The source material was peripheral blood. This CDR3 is CASSQEGAGVSGNTIYF. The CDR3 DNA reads TGTGCCAGCAGCCAAGAGGGGGCAGGCGTCTCTGGAAACACCATATATTTT.